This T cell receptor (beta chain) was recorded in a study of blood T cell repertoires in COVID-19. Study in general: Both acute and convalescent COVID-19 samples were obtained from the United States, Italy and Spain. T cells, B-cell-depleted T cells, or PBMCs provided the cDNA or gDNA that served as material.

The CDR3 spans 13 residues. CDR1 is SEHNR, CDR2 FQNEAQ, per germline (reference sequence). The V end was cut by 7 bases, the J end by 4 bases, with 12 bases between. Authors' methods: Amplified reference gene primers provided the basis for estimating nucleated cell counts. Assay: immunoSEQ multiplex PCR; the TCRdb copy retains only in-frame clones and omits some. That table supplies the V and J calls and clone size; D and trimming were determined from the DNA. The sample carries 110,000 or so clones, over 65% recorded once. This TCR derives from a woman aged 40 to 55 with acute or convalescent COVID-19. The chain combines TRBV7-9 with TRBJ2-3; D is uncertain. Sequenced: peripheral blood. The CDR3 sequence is CASTPVRADTQYF. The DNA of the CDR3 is TGTGCCAGCACCCCCGTTCGGGCAGATACGCAGTATTTT. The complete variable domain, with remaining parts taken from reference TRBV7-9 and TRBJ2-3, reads DTGVSQNPRHKITKRGQNVTFRCDPISEHNRLYWYRQTLGQGPEFLTYFQNEAQLEKSRLLSDRFSAERPKGSFSTLEIQRTEQGDSAMYLCASTPVRADTQYFGPGTRLTVL.